These T cell receptor beta chains were read from a single sample in a study of identical twins. Each CDR3 protein is one row after TCRdb ran MiXCR on the 5' RACE reads. The table has 1,800,000 or so distinct CDR3 sequences, more than 30% seen once. Sequenced: cord blood. These receptors were obtained from a newborn girl in good health. CDR3s include the opening cysteine and the closing phenylalanine or tryptophan. D genes are given only for firm matches. Clone sizes are given selectively: once, few, many, or a class where the clone is expanded.

clone_size: few
j_call: TRBJ2-7
cdr3_length: 14
d_call: .
v_call: TRBV20-1
cdr3_aa: CSARAQGGGYEQYF
cdr3_nt: TGCAGTGCTAGAGCCCAGGGTGGAGGTTACGAGCAGTACTTC

clone_size: few
j_call: TRBJ2-7
cdr3_length: 13
d_call: .
v_call: TRBV6-6
cdr3_aa: CASSDTQPDEQYF
cdr3_nt: TGTGCCAGCAGTGACACTCAGCCAGACGAGCAGTACTTC

clone_size: .
j_call: TRBJ2-3
cdr3_length: 16
d_call: .
v_call: TRBV28
cdr3_aa: CASSLDRLTSTDTQYF
cdr3_nt: TGTGCCAGCAGTCTCGATAGACTGACTAGCACAGATACGCAGTATTTT

clone_size: once
j_call: TRBJ1-1
cdr3_length: 14
d_call: TRBD1
v_call: TRBV13
cdr3_aa: CASSLAGQGPEAFF
cdr3_nt: TGTGCCAGCAGCTTAGCGGGACAGGGGCCTGAAGCTTTCTTT

clone_size: .
j_call: TRBJ2-2
cdr3_length: 13
d_call: .
v_call: TRBV28
cdr3_aa: CANQDPNTGELFF
cdr3_nt: TGTGCCAACCAGGACCCGAACACCGGGGAGCTGTTTTTT

clone_size: few
j_call: TRBJ1-5
cdr3_length: 15
d_call: .
v_call: TRBV2
cdr3_aa: CASTTGQGGNQPQHF
cdr3_nt: TGTGCCAGCACTACAGGGCAGGGCGGCAATCAGCCCCAGCATTTT

clone_size: .
j_call: TRBJ2-1
cdr3_length: 13
d_call: .
v_call: TRBV7-9
cdr3_aa: CASSPTLGYEQFF
cdr3_nt: TGTGCCAGCAGCCCAACACTCGGGTATGAGCAGTTCTTC

clone_size: .
j_call: TRBJ1-6
cdr3_length: 16
d_call: .
v_call: TRBV6-1
cdr3_aa: CASHRTVGSYNSPLHF
cdr3_nt: TGTGCCAGCCATCGGACAGTGGGCTCCTATAATTCACCCCTCCACTTT

clone_size: .
j_call: TRBJ2-7
cdr3_length: 18
d_call: .
v_call: TRBV5-6
cdr3_aa: CASSPSLGPTVRYNEQYF
cdr3_nt: TGTGCCAGCAGCCCGAGCCTTGGGCCCACGGTACGGTACAATGAGCAGTACTTC

clone_size: .
j_call: TRBJ2-1
cdr3_length: 16
d_call: TRBD2
v_call: TRBV7-2
cdr3_aa: CASSSHSGGAINEQFF
cdr3_nt: TGTGCCAGCAGCTCACATAGCGGGGGGGCAATAAATGAGCAGTTCTTC

clone_size: many
j_call: TRBJ2-3
cdr3_length: 13
d_call: .
v_call: TRBV20-1
cdr3_aa: CSARQGNADTQYF
cdr3_nt: TGCAGTGCTAGACAGGGCAACGCAGATACGCAGTATTTT

clone_size: .
j_call: TRBJ2-7
cdr3_length: 13
d_call: .
v_call: TRBV20-1
cdr3_aa: CSAPLRAPYEQYF
cdr3_nt: TGCAGTGCCCCGCTCCGGGCTCCATATGAGCAGTACTTC

clone_size: few
j_call: TRBJ1-5
cdr3_length: 14
d_call: .
v_call: TRBV20-1
cdr3_aa: CSARGREGGQPQHF
cdr3_nt: TGCAGTGCTAGAGGACGCGAGGGGGGTCAGCCCCAGCATTTT

clone_size: few
j_call: TRBJ2-4
cdr3_length: 15
d_call: .
v_call: TRBV28
cdr3_aa: CASSLISLAKNIQYF
cdr3_nt: TGTGCCAGCAGTTTAATAAGCTTAGCCAAAAACATTCAGTACTTC

clone_size: once
j_call: TRBJ1-1
cdr3_length: 18
d_call: TRBD1
v_call: TRBV12-5
cdr3_aa: CASGLGRDREYGYTEAFF
cdr3_nt: TGTGCTAGTGGTTTGGGCCGGGACAGGGAATATGGGTACACTGAAGCTTTCTTT

clone_size: .
j_call: TRBJ1-2
cdr3_length: 17
d_call: .
v_call: TRBV6-1
cdr3_aa: CASSETRGGPGSSGHTF
cdr3_nt: TGTGCCAGCAGTGAAACCCGTGGAGGGCCAGGATCGAGTGGCCACACCTTC

clone_size: few
j_call: TRBJ1-5
cdr3_length: 14
d_call: .
v_call: TRBV20-1
cdr3_aa: CSARPDRNNQPQHF
cdr3_nt: TGCAGTGCTAGACCGGACAGAAACAATCAGCCCCAGCATTTT

clone_size: few
j_call: TRBJ2-5
cdr3_length: 15
d_call: .
v_call: TRBV6-2/TRBV6-3
cdr3_aa: CASSYPSKYQETQYF
cdr3_nt: TGTGCCAGCAGTTACCCATCAAAATACCAAGAGACCCAGTACTTC

clone_size: .
j_call: TRBJ2-1
cdr3_length: 11
d_call: .
v_call: TRBV20-1
cdr3_aa: CSYRERNEQFF
cdr3_nt: TGCAGCTACAGGGAGCGGAATGAGCAGTTCTTC

clone_size: .
j_call: TRBJ2-5
cdr3_length: 14
d_call: .
v_call: TRBV11-1
cdr3_aa: CASSLVFHQETQYF
cdr3_nt: TGTGCCAGCAGCTTAGTTTTCCACCAAGAGACCCAGTACTTC

clone_size: few
j_call: TRBJ1-6
cdr3_length: 15
d_call: TRBD1
v_call: TRBV6-1
cdr3_aa: CASSEAQGAASPLHF
cdr3_nt: TGTGCCAGCAGTGAAGCGCAGGGGGCGGCTTCACCCCTCCACTTT

clone_size: .
j_call: TRBJ1-5
cdr3_length: 12
d_call: .
v_call: TRBV15
cdr3_aa: CATRLPGLPQHF
cdr3_nt: TGTGCCACCAGGCTCCCGGGGTTGCCCCAGCATTTT

clone_size: .
j_call: TRBJ2-7
cdr3_length: 18
d_call: TRBD2
v_call: TRBV20-1
cdr3_aa: CSARDLTSLGLAAYEQYF
cdr3_nt: TGCAGTGCTAGAGATTTAACCTCCCTCGGACTAGCGGCCTACGAGCAGTACTTC

clone_size: .
j_call: TRBJ2-7
cdr3_length: 11
d_call: .
v_call: TRBV6-5
cdr3_aa: CASTNGDEQYF
cdr3_nt: TGTGCCAGCACGAACGGGGATGAGCAGTACTTC

clone_size: few
j_call: TRBJ2-1
cdr3_length: 16
d_call: TRBD2
v_call: TRBV4-2
cdr3_aa: CASSQEPTSGKNEQFF
cdr3_nt: TGTGCCAGCAGCCAAGAACCGACTAGCGGGAAAAATGAGCAGTTCTTC

clone_size: .
j_call: TRBJ2-7
cdr3_length: 11
d_call: .
v_call: TRBV2
cdr3_aa: CATSRGAEQYF
cdr3_nt: TGTGCCACCTCGCGGGGCGCCGAGCAGTACTTC

clone_size: many
j_call: TRBJ2-3
cdr3_length: 17
d_call: TRBD2
v_call: TRBV24-1
cdr3_aa: CATSDFWREAHTDTQYF
cdr3_nt: TGTGCCACCAGTGATTTTTGGCGGGAGGCCCACACAGATACGCAGTATTTT

clone_size: few
j_call: TRBJ2-3
cdr3_length: 17
d_call: TRBD2
v_call: TRBV4-1
cdr3_aa: CASSQVGLAGGPDTQYF
cdr3_nt: TGCGCCAGCAGCCAGGTTGGACTAGCGGGGGGACCAGATACGCAGTATTTT